This T cell receptor beta chain derives from a study of chemoradiotherapy in HPV16-positive cancers (dated by TCRdb to between 2021 and 2022). Turning to the overall study: Using functional T-cell assays on cells from two HPV16-positive patients, the researchers defined candidate HPV-specific T-cell clones and common TCR motifs. Next, the candidate HPV-specific TCRs and motifs were followed in TCR repertoires from approximately 87 patients with HPV-related cancers. Whether T-cell immunity against the HPV oncoproteins E6 and E7 changes during chemoradiotherapy and whether survival is affected by this immunity were examined in the study.

Looking up the germline V gene (reference sequence) yields CDR1 GTSNPN and CDR2 SVGIG. Trimming costs V 0 bases and J 4 bases, and their ends lie 12 bases apart. Inclusive of the bounding cysteine and phenylalanine, the CDR3 is 14 residues long. Here the CDR3 DNA is all that survives: 42 bases in frame from base 1. Repertoires were sampled repeatedly over the course of chemoradiotherapy so that clonal expansion in the tumor microenvironment could be followed. The study at large found these results: The functional definition of HPV-specific T cells came from only a couple of HPV16-positive patients, and the survival association was reported for HPV16-positive patients. In HPV16-positive patients, expansion of HPV-responsive T cells during chemoradiotherapy was associated with improved recurrence-free survival. Expansion of candidate HPV-specific clones and E7-related TCR motifs was observed in the tumor microenvironment during treatment, whereas no such expansion was observed for non-HPV-specific T cells.

Libraries were built with the immunoSEQ multiplex PCR assay. TCRdb carries this immuneACCESS record with in-frame sequences only. Its versions omit some clonotypes, under half of them owing to an unresolved V gene in the studies checked, with the rest unexplained. A total of around 40,000 clones appear in this sample, around 82% of them only once. Approximately 5.4% of the sample is taken by the ten largest. Concerning this clone itself: Its binding antigen is unknown. No much larger clone is present one base from it, and per-base qualities are unavailable.

The V gene is TRBV30 and the J gene is TRBJ1-2; D gene: possibly TRBD1, on 5 matching bases. This TCR was sampled from a human donor with HPV-associated anogenital cancer. The sequencing used blood, collected from a patient who underwent chemoradiotherapy. Here is the DNA: TGTGCCTGGAGTGTACGAGGGGTGGTCTATGGCTACACCTTC. Translated, this is CAWSVRGVVYGYTF. With the rest looked up from the reference TRBV30 and TRBJ1-2 genes rather than sequenced, the full variable domain is SQTIHQWPATLVQPVGSPLSLECTVEGTSNPNLYWYRQAAGRGLQLLFYSVGIGQISSEVPQNLSASRPQDRQFILSSKKLLLSDSGFYLCAWSVRGVVYGYTFGSGTRLTVV.